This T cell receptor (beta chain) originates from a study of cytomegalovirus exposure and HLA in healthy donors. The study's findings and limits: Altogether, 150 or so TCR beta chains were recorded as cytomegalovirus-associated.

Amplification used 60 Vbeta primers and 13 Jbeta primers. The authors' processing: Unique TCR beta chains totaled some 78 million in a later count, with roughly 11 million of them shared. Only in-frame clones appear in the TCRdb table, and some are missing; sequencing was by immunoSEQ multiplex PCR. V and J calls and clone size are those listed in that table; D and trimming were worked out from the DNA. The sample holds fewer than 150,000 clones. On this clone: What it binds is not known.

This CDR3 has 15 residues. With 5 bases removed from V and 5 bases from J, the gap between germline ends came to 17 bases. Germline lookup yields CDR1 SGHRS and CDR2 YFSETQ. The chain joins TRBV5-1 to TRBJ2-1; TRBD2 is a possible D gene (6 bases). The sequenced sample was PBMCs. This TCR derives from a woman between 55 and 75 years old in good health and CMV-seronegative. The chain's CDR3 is CASRHPGGPNNEQFF. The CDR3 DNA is TGCGCCAGCAGACACCCAGGAGGGCCCAACAATGAGCAGTTCTTC.